This entry features one T cell receptor (beta chain) sequence. The entry originates in a study of blood T cell repertoires in COVID-19. As for the study in general: COVID-19 samples, acute and convalescent, were from the United States, Italy and Spain. From T cells, B-cell-depleted T cells, or PBMCs came the material, which was cDNA or gDNA.

The CDR3 length is 14 residues. The germline CDR1 and CDR2 sequences are SGHRS and YFSETQ. Trimming cost V 4 bases and J 3 bases; bases outside gene matches: 6. Under the authors' procedure: From reference gene primer amplification, estimates of nucleated cell counts were derived. Some clones are missing from TCRdb's copy, which holds only in-frame ones; the method was immunoSEQ multiplex PCR. Clone size and the V and J calls come from that table; the DNA yielded D and trimming. Seen here are about 140,000 clones, 80% to 90% observed once, and the top ten hold 10%. Source material: peripheral blood. The V call is TRBV5-1, the J call TRBJ2-7; 8 nucleotides agree with TRBD2. This receptor was identified in a man in his sixties with active or convalescent COVID-19. The CDR3 region is CASSPTGTSYEQYF. The CDR3 nucleotides read TGCGCCAGCAGCCCTACCGGGACTAGCTACGAGCAGTACTTC. The full variable domain, in which reference TRBV5-1 and TRBJ2-7 provide the parts outside the CDR3, is KAGVTQTPRYLIKTRGQQVTLSCSPISGHRSVSWYQQTPGQGLQFLFEYFSETQRNKGNFPGRFSGRQFSNSRSEMNVSTLELGDSALYLCASSPTGTSYEQYFGPGTRLTVT.